This TCR beta chain comes out of a study of blood T cell repertoires in COVID-19. Methods used by the authors: Researchers report that nucleated cell counts were estimated from reference gene primer amplification. Libraries were prepared by immunoSEQ multiplex PCR; TCRdb keeps only in-frame clonotypes and omits some of them. V, J and clone size reflect that table, while D and trimming were determined from the DNA. The repertoire holds 180,000 or so clones, with nearly 90% as singletons. CDR1 is MDHEN and CDR2 is SYDVKM in the germline V gene. V lost 5 bases, J lost 6 bases, and 13 bases lay in between. This CDR3 has 13 amino acids.

The sequence was obtained from a man aged 45-65 years with acute or convalescent COVID-19. V usage is TRBV28 and J usage is TRBJ1-2; D is possibly TRBD1 (6 bases). The sequenced sample was peripheral blood. The CDR3 sequence: CASSLQGVDGYTF. CDR3 in DNA: TGTGCCAGCAGTCTACAGGGCGTCGATGGCTACACCTTC.